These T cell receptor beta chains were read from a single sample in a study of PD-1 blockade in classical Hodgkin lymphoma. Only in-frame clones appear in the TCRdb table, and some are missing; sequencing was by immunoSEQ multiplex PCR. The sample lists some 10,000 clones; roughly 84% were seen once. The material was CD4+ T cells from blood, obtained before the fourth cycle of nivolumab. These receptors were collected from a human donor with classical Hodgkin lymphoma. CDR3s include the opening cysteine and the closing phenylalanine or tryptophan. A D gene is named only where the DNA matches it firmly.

cdr3_aa: CASSYGYQETQYF
v_call: TRBV6-5
d_call: -
j_call: TRBJ2-5

cdr3_aa: CASSVGSIEGEKLFF
v_call: TRBV9
d_call: -
j_call: TRBJ1-4

cdr3_aa: CASSIYDREQLGETQYF
v_call: TRBV21-1
d_call: -
j_call: TRBJ2-5

cdr3_aa: CASSVAAVEQYF
v_call: TRBV2
d_call: -
j_call: TRBJ2-7

cdr3_aa: CASSNPGTGSSGELFF
v_call: TRBV7-9
d_call: TRBD1
j_call: TRBJ2-2

cdr3_aa: CASSFLRDRGRGYGYTF
v_call: TRBV5-8
d_call: TRBD1
j_call: TRBJ1-2

cdr3_aa: CASSLSRSGNTIYF
v_call: TRBV28
d_call: -
j_call: TRBJ1-3

cdr3_aa: CASKSGLSSGANVLTF
v_call: TRBV10-2
d_call: -
j_call: TRBJ2-6

cdr3_aa: CASSDRGAGYGYTF
v_call: TRBV19
d_call: TRBD1
j_call: TRBJ1-2

cdr3_aa: CASSQDPALEQYF
v_call: TRBV4-3
d_call: -
j_call: TRBJ2-7

cdr3_aa: CASSVGPIGGEQYF
v_call: TRBV19
d_call: -
j_call: TRBJ2-7

cdr3_aa: CASSLKLAGQGTDTQYF
v_call: TRBV5-4
d_call: TRBD1
j_call: TRBJ2-3

cdr3_aa: CASSLGPSSYEQYF
v_call: TRBV28
d_call: -
j_call: TRBJ2-7

cdr3_aa: CASSPRGAGRGEKLFF
v_call: TRBV7-2
d_call: -
j_call: TRBJ1-4